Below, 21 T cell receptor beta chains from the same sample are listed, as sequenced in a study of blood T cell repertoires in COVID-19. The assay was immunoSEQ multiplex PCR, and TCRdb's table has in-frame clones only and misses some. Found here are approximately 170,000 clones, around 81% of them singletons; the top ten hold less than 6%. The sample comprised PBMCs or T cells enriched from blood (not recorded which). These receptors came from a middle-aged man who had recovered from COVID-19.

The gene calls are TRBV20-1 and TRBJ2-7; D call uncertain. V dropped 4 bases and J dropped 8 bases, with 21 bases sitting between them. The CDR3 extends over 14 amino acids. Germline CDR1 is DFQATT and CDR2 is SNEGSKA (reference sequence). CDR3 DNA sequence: TGCAGTGCTATTGATGTTCGCTTCCCCTATCAGCAGTACGTC. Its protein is CSAIDVRFPYQQYV.

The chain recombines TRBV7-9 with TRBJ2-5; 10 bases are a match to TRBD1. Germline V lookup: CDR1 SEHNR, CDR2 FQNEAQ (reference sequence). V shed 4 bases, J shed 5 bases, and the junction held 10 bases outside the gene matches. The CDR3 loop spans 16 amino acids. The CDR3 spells CASSSDMTGGRETQYF. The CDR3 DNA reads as TGTGCCAGCAGCTCAGATATGACAGGGGGCAGGGAGACCCAGTACTTC.

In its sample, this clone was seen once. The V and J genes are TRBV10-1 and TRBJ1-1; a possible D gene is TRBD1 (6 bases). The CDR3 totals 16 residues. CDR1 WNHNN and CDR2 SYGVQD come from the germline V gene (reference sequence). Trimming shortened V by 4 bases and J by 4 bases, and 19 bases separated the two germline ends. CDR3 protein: CASSGKGTTTGTEAFF. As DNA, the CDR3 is TGCGCCAGCAGTGGGAAGGGGACAACAACCGGCACTGAAGCTTTCTTT.

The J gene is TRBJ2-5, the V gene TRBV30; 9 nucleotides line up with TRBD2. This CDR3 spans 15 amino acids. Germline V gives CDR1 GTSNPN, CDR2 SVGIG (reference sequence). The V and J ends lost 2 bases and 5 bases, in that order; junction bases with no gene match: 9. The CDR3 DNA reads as TGTGCCTGGAGTCCACAAGTAGCGGGGGTCGAGACCCAGTACTTC. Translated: CAWSPQVAGVETQYF.

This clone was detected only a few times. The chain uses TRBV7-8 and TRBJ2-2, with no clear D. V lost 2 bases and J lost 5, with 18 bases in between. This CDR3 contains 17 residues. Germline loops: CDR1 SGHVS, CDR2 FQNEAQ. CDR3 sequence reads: CASSLYSSPIRTGELFF. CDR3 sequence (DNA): TGTGCCAGCAGCTTATACTCCTCTCCGATACGTACCGGGGAGCTGTTTTTT.

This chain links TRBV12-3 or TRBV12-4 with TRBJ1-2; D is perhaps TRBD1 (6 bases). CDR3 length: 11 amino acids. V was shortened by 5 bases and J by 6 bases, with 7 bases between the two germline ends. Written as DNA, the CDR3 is TGTGCCAGCAGTGCAGGGGATGGCTACACCTTC. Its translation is CASSAGDGYTF.

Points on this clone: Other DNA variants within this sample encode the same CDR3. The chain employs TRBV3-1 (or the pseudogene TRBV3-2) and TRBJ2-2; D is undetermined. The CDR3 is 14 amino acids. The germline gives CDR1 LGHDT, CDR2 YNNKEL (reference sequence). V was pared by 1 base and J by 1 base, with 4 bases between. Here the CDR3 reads CASSQVRNTGELFF. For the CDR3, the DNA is TGTGCCAGCAGCCAAGTCCGGAACACCGGGGAGCTGTTTTTT.

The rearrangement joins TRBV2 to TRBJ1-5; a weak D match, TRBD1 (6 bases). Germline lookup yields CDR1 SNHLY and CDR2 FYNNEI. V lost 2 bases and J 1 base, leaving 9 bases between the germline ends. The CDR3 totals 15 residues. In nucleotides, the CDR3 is TGTGCCAGCAGTGAAATCAGGGGAAGCAATCAGCCCCAGCATTTT. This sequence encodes CASSEIRGSNQPQHF. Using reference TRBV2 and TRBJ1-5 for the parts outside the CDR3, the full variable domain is EPEVTQTPSHQVTQMGQEVILRCVPISNHLYFYWYRQILGQKVEFLVSFYNNEISEKSEIFDDQFSVERPDGSNFTLKIRSTKLEDSAMYFCASSEIRGSNQPQHFGDGTRLSIL.

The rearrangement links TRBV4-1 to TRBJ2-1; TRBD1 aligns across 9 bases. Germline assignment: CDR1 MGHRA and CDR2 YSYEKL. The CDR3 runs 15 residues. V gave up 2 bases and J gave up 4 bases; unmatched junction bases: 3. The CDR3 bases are TGCGCCAGCAGCCAATCCGGGACAGGGTACAATGAGCAGTTCTTC. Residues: CASSQSGTGYNEQFF.

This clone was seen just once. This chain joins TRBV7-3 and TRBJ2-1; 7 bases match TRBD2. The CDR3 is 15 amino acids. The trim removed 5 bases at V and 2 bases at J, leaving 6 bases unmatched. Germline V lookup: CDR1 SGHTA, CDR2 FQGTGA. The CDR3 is CASSPGGNPYNEQFF. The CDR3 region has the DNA TGTGCCAGCAGCCCGGGGGGTAATCCCTACAATGAGCAGTTCTTC.

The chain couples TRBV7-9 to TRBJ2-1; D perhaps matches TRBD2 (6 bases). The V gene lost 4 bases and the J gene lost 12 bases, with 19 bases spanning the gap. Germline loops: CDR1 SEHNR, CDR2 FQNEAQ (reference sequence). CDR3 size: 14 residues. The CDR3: CASSSTAGGAWQFF. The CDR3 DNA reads TGTGCCAGCAGCTCAACAGCGGGCGGGGCCTGGCAGTTCTTC.

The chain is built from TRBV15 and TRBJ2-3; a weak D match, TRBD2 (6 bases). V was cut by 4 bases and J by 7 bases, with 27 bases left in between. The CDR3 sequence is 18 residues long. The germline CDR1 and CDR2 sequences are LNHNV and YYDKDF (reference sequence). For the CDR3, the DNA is TGTGCCACCAGCACGGGCGTCAGTTTAGCGGTCGGTTTGAATACGCAGTATTTT. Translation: CATSTGVSLAVGLNTQYF.

The CDR3 loop reads CASRGTGGGNEQFF. CDR3 nucleotides: TGCGCCAGCAGAGGGACAGGGGGGGGTAATGAGCAGTTCTTC. The chain recombines TRBV4-1 with TRBJ2-1; 11 nucleotides match TRBD1. Germline-derived CDR1 and CDR2 are MGHRA and YSYEKL. Trimming took 6 bases from V and 7 from J; bases not matched to a gene: 5. CDR3 length equals 14 residues.

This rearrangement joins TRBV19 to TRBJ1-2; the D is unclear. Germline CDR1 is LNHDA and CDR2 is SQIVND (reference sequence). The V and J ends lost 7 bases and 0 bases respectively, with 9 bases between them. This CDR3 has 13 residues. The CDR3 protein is CASNGRSNYGYTF. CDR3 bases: TGTGCCAGTAATGGCAGGTCTAACTATGGCTACACCTTC.

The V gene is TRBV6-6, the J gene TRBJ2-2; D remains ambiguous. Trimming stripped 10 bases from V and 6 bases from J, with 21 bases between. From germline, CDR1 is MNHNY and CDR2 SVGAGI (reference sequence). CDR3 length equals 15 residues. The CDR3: CATSLRIVRAGELFF. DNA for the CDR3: TGTGCCACATCGCTGAGGATTGTTCGGGCCGGGGAGCTGTTTTTT.

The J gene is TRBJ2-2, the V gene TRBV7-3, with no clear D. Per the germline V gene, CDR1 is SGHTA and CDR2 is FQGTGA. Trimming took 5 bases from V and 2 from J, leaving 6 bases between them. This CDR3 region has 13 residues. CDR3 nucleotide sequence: TGTGCCAGCAGCCTGACAAACACCGGGGAGCTGTTTTTT. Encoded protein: CASSLTNTGELFF. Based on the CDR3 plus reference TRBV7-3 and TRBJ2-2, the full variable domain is GAGVSQTPSNKVTEKGKYVELRCDPISGHTALYWYRQSLGQGPEFLIYFQGTGAADDSGLPNDRFFAVRPEGSVSTLKIQRTERGDSAVYLCASSLTNTGELFFGEGSRLTVL.

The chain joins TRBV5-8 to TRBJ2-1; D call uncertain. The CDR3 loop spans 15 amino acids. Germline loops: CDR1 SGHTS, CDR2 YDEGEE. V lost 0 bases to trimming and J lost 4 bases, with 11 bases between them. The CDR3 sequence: CASSLGATEYNEQFF. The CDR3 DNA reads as TGTGCCAGCAGCTTGGGAGCTACCGAATACAATGAGCAGTTCTTC.

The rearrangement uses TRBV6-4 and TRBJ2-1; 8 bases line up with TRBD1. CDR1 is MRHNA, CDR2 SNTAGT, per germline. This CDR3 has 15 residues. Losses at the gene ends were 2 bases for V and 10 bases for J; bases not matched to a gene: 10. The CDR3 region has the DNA TGTGCCAGCAGTGACCAAACCCAGGGGGCACGCGAGCAGTTCTTC. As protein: CASSDQTQGAREQFF.

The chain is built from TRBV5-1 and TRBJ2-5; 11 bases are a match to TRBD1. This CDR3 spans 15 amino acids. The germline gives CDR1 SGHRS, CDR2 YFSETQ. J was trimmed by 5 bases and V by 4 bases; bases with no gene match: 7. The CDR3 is CASSMGQGDWETQYF. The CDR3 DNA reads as TGCGCCAGCAGCATGGGACAGGGGGATTGGGAGACCCAGTACTTC. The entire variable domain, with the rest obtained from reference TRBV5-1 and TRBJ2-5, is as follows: KAGVTQTPRYLIKTRGQQVTLSCSPISGHRSVSWYQQTPGQGLQFLFEYFSETQRNKGNFPGRFSGRQFSNSRSEMNVSTLELGDSALYLCASSMGQGDWETQYFGPGTRLLVL.

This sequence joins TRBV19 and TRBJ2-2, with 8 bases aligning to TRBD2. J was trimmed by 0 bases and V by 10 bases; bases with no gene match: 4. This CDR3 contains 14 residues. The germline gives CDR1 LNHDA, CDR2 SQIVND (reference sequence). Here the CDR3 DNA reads TGTGCCACCAAACTAGCGGCGAACACCGGGGAGCTGTTTTTT. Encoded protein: CATKLAANTGELFF. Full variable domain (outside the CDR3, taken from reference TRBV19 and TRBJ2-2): DGGITQSPKYLFRKEGQNVTLSCEQNLNHDAMYWYRQDPGQGLRLIYYSQIVNDFQKGDIAEGYSVSREKKESFPLTVTSAQKNPTAFYLCATKLAANTGELFFGEGSRLTVL.

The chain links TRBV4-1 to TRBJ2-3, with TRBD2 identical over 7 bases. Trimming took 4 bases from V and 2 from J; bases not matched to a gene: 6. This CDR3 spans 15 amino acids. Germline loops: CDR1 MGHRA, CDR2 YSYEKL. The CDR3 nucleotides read TGCGCCAGCAGCCTATCTAGCGGCTACACAGATACGCAGTATTTT. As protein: CASSLSSGYTDTQYF.